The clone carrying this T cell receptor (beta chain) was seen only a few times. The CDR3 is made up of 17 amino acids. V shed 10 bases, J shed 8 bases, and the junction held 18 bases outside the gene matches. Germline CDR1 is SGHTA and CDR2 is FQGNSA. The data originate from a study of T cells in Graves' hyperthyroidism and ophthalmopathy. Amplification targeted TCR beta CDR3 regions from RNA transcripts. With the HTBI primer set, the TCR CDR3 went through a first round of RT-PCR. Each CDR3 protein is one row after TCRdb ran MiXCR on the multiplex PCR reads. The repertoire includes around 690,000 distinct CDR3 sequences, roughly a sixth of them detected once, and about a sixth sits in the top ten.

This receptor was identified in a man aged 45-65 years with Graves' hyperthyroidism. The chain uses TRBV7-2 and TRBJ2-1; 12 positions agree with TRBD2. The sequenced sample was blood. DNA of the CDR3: TGTGCCACCAGTGATCTCTCAACTAGCGGGAGGCCAGATGAGCAGTTCTTC. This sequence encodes CATSDLSTSGRPDEQFF. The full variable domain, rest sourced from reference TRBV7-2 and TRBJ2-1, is GAGVSQSPSNKVTEKGKDVELRCDPISGHTALYWYRQSLGQGLEFLIYFQGNSAPDKSGLPSDRFSAERTGGSVSTLTIQRTQQEDSAVYLCATSDLSTSGRPDEQFFGPGTRLTVL.